Detailed here is one TCR beta chain. Its antigen remains unidentified. This entry comes from a study of shared clonotypes between healthy human individuals. Trimming removed 2 bases at V and 0 bases at J, with 8 bases between. The CDR3 totals 15 residues. Germline CDR1 and CDR2: SGHVS and FQNEAQ. Study outcomes and limitations: Clonotypes that were shared across a handful of donors made up approximately 5% of naive CD4 clonotypes.

TCRdb keeps only in-frame clones here, not all; method: immunoSEQ multiplex PCR. The profile shows around 1.1 million clones, approximately 75% of them singletons. The receptor's source is a young man in good health. Some clones in this sample may be carry-over from other donors' samples. Sequencing was performed on memory CD4+ T cells from PBMCs. Subset: CD45RA-negative fraction. The V gene is TRBV7-8, the J gene TRBJ2-1; D call uncertain. CDR3 protein: CASSLRSSSYNEQFF. The DNA for the CDR3 is TGTGCCAGCAGCTTAAGGTCAAGCTCCTACAATGAGCAGTTCTTC.